The rows below give T cell receptor beta chains drawn from one sample of a study of cytomegalovirus exposure and HLA in healthy donors. The protocol was immunoSEQ multiplex PCR, while the TCRdb copy is restricted to in-frame clones and leaves out a portion. This table has about 93,000 clones, approximately 83% appearing once. The sequenced material came from PBMCs. The receptors were sampled from a man aged 45 to 65 in good health and CMV-seronegative. CDR3s leave out the opening cysteine and the closing phenylalanine or tryptophan. Rows may omit the clone size; those that give it use once, few, many or a size class.

J | size | V | CDR3
TRBJ1-5 | - | TRBV19 | ASSNTGVDNQPQH
TRBJ2-3 | - | TRBV27 | ASSLAGGSSDTQY
TRBJ1-1 | few | TRBV10-3 | AIMRGQDHTEAF
TRBJ2-7 | - | TRBV27 | ASSLSGSPYEQY
TRBJ2-2 | - | TRBV28 | ASRFQAIGELF
TRBJ2-3 | - | TRBV5-6 | ASSRNIRGGADTQY
TRBJ1-4 | few | TRBV5-1 | ASSFQGNEKLF
TRBJ1-1 | - | TRBV4-2 | ASSQERGGDTEAF
TRBJ1-1 | few | TRBV7-8 | ASSARDRGSNTEAF
TRBJ2-3 | - | TRBV5-1 | ASSSGLASNRGTDTQY
TRBJ1-2 | - | TRBV28 | ASSQGARANYGYT
TRBJ2-1 | - | TRBV18 | ASSAGRRRMGGEQF
TRBJ2-2 | - | TRBV15 | ATRGDQPGELF
TRBJ2-3 | few | TRBV9 | ASSVPSDTQY
TRBJ2-7 | - | TRBV28 | ASSSRSIRWEY
TRBJ2-2 | - | TRBV6-6 | ASSYSGGVFTGELF
TRBJ1-1 | - | TRBV10-3 | AISEGHMDTEAF
TRBJ2-1 | - | TRBV5-6 | ASSRAGVSYNEQF
TRBJ2-7 | - | TRBV6-6 | ASSYLGGNEQY
TRBJ2-7 | - | TRBV7-7 | ASSPTGTGESLGAYEQY
TRBJ2-7 | - | TRBV7-2 | ASSPGTGGGGQY
TRBJ1-1 | - | TRBV2 | ASLREAEAF
TRBJ2-7 | - | TRBV28 | ASSLQYRAHEQY
TRBJ2-1 | - | TRBV27 | ASSLWSSGYNEQF
TRBJ1-5 | - | TRBV25-1 | ASSPWGGNQPQH
TRBJ2-5 | - | TRBV5-1 | ASSLTGSETQY
TRBJ1-4 | - | TRBV27 | ASTPAGANEKLF
- | - | TRBV28 | ASSNSGTLYEQY
TRBJ1-1 | few | TRBV6-5 | ASSGGQTSKEAF
TRBJ1-1 | - | TRBV5-1 | ASSLGQMNTEAF
TRBJ1-5 | - | TRBV6-1 | ASSEAGLHQPQH
TRBJ2-3 | - | TRBV15 | ATSPAMDTQY
TRBJ2-7 | - | TRBV5-8 | ASSSGQISYEQY
TRBJ2-7 | - | TRBV13 | ASSLRSGVGAYEQY
TRBJ2-1 | - | TRBV11-3 | ASSLASGINNEQF
TRBJ2-3 | - | TRBV28 | ASSLDTVDRNTQY
TRBJ2-7 | once | TRBV19 | ASKSRGAYEQY
TRBJ2-5 | - | TRBV9 | ASSTGTSGTLRETQY
TRBJ2-7 | - | TRBV6-1 | ASSALPDTSYEQY
TRBJ2-3 | few | TRBV30 | AWSGGSAGGTDTQY
TRBJ2-5 | - | TRBV7-9 | ASSSGQGGETQY
TRBJ2-5 | - | TRBV4-1 | ASSQDGGGTSGRETQY
TRBJ2-5 | - | TRBV19 | ASSGTGGETQY
TRBJ2-5 | - | TRBV28 | ASSPGTRRGETQY
TRBJ2-3 | - | TRBV19 | ASSSLSTDTQY
TRBJ1-2 | - | TRBV28 | ASSRGDRGSEGYT
TRBJ1-6 | - | TRBV5-1 | ASSPGTGGAQYSPLH
TRBJ1-1 | - | TRBV6-1 | ASSYREVGTEAF
TRBJ2-3 | - | TRBV5-1 | ASSRGQGAGSPDTQY
TRBJ2-3 | - | TRBV7-9 | ASSLALQGAGDTQY